This T cell receptor beta chain emerged from a study of T cell repertoires in cytomegalovirus infection. The wider study: Public TCR beta signatures provided an indication of both CMV infection and a matching HLA type. Study-level results: Within the response measured ex vivo, HLA-C-restricted CMV-specific TCR beta clonotypes were dominant. Carriage of CMV together with the relevant HLA was identifiable through cumulative public TCR beta family frequency.

Germline values: CDR1 DFQATT, CDR2 SNEGSKA (reference sequence). This CDR3 comprises 11 residues. The V end was cut by 6 bases, the J end by 7 bases, with 13 bases between. TCRdb re-called the reads through MiXCR, storing one row per CDR3 protein. The sample holds 200,000 to 300,000 distinct CDR3 sequences, 5% to 8.5% seen once. On this clonotype: The antigen remains unidentified.

The receptor was isolated from a human donor in good health (CMV status not recorded). Some clones in this sample may be carry-over from other donors' samples. The chain couples TRBV20-1 to TRBJ2-7, with D maybe TRBD1 (6 bases). The sequenced material came from PBMCs. The CDR3 coding sequence is TGCAGTGCGGGGACATGGGGAGAGCAGTACTTC. Translation: CSAGTWGEQYF.